Below, 27 T cell receptor beta chains from the same sample are listed, as sequenced in a study of shared clonotypes between healthy human individuals. The assay was immunoSEQ multiplex PCR, and TCRdb's table has in-frame clones only and misses some. In the table there are around 2,100,000 clones, 85% to 95% of which are singletons. In the naive CD8 group, cells lacked CD45RO and were positively selected for CCR7, so terminally differentiated effector memory CD45RA+ cells were left out. Input material: naive CD8+ T cells sorted from blood. The receptor source for this set is a man between 18 and 35 years old in good health.

The chain is built from TRBV5-5 and TRBJ1-4; no firm D call. With 7 bases removed from V and 2 bases from J, the gap between germline ends came to 3 bases. The CDR3 extends over 11 amino acids. Germline loops: CDR1 SGHKS, CDR2 YYEKEE (reference sequence). The CDR3 DNA sequence: TGTGCCAGCGCTACTAATGAAAAACTGTTTTTT. This codes for CASATNEKLFF.

The chain carries TRBV4-1 and TRBJ2-3; possible D gene TRBD1, 5 bases. Per germline, CDR1 MGHRA and CDR2 YSYEKL. The V end was cut by 4 bases, the J end by 1 base, with 9 bases between. The CDR3 has 14 residues. CDR3 sequence reads: CASSLEGGTDTQYF. The CDR3 DNA is TGCGCCAGCAGCCTAGAAGGGGGCACAGATACGCAGTATTTT.

This clone was seen only once. The V gene is TRBV4-1, the J gene TRBJ1-5, with D possibly being TRBD1 (5 bases). Germline CDR1 and CDR2: MGHRA and YSYEKL. The CDR3 spans 15 residues. The germline V and J ends were trimmed by 1 base and 4 bases, with 11 bases remaining between them. The CDR3 DNA reads as TGCGCCAGCAGCCAAGCAGGGCAGCTAAATCAGCCCCAGCATTTT. Protein sequence: CASSQAGQLNQPQHF.

This clone was detected once. The chain recombines TRBV19 with TRBJ1-2; the match to TRBD1 covers 8 bases. Germline CDR1 LNHDA, CDR2 SQIVND (reference sequence). The CDR3 sequence is 15 residues long. V was pared by 3 bases and J by 2 bases, with 5 bases of the junction left unmatched. This CDR3 is CASSISAGGNYGYTF. The CDR3 DNA is TGTGCCAGTAGTATTTCGGCAGGGGGCAACTATGGCTACACCTTC.

The chain links TRBV2 to TRBJ2-5; TRBD2 agrees at 9 bases. The CDR3 length is 15 residues. The trim removed 6 bases at V and 5 bases at J, leaving 10 bases unmatched. From germline, CDR1 is SNHLY and CDR2 FYNNEI. CDR3 amino acids: CASSGLATPQETQYF. CDR3 coding DNA: TGTGCCAGCAGCGGACTAGCGACTCCCCAGGAGACCCAGTACTTC.

The chain recombines TRBV21-1 with TRBJ1-6; TRBD1, the table's D call, was not compared with the DNA. TRBV21-1 is listed as a pseudogene. The CDR3 is made up of 16 amino acids. The CDR3, as DNA: TGTGCCAGCACCTTAAGCGAGCCAGGGAATAATTCACCCCTCCACTTT. Protein: CASTLSEPGNNSPLHF.

This clone was seen only once. The chain's CDR3 is CASTPSTSGGNEQFF. CDR3 bases: TGTGCCAGTACCCCCAGCACTAGCGGGGGCAATGAGCAGTTCTTC. V gene TRBV19 combines with J gene TRBJ2-1; 11 nucleotides line up with TRBD2. Germline lookup yields CDR1 LNHDA and CDR2 SQIVND (reference sequence). The CDR3 loop spans 15 amino acids. With 7 bases clipped from V and 6 bases from J, the junction kept 8 bases outside the gene matches. The whole variable domain, filled in from reference TRBV19 and TRBJ2-1, reads DGGITQSPKYLFRKEGQNVTLSCEQNLNHDAMYWYRQDPGQGLRLIYYSQIVNDFQKGDIAEGYSVSREKKESFPLTVTSAQKNPTAFYLCASTPSTSGGNEQFFGPGTRLTVL.

The chain couples TRBV27 to TRBJ2-7, with 7 bases aligning to TRBD1. With 0 bases clipped from V and 7 bases from J, the junction kept 12 bases outside the gene matches. The CDR3 has 16 amino acids. The germline V gene encodes CDR1 MNHEY and CDR2 SMNVEV (reference sequence). The CDR3 loop reads CASSLSIGTGVLEQYF. For the CDR3, the DNA is TGTGCCAGCAGTTTATCTATAGGAACAGGGGTCCTAGAGCAGTACTTC.

The V gene is TRBV2, the J gene TRBJ1-1, with 7 bases lining up with TRBD1. V lost 6 bases, J lost 7 bases, and 8 bases stayed unmatched. Germline-derived CDR1 and CDR2 are SNHLY and FYNNEI. There are 13 residues in the CDR3. CDR3 amino acids: CASSYRGVVEAFF. CDR3 DNA sequence: TGTGCCAGCAGCTACAGGGGAGTGGTTGAAGCTTTCTTT.

The chain employs TRBV9 and TRBJ2-3; D may correspond to TRBD1 or TRBD2 (6 bases each). This CDR3 is built from 15 residues. Germline values: CDR1 SGDLS, CDR2 YYNGEE. V lost 4 bases, J lost 4 bases, and 16 bases lay in between. DNA for the CDR3: TGTGCCAGCAGCCAGGAGGGACAACGGGCAGATACGCAGTATTTT. It translates to CASSQEGQRADTQYF.

Remarks on this clone: Other DNA sequences within the sample encode an identical CDR3. The chain links TRBV4-1 to TRBJ2-7; D not certain. Germline V lookup: CDR1 MGHRA, CDR2 YSYEKL. The CDR3 consists of 15 residues. V was trimmed by 0 bases and J by 0 bases, leaving 9 bases between them. The CDR3 DNA reads TGCGCCAGCAGCCAAGATAGTGGCGGCTCCTACGAGCAGTACTTC. Its protein product is CASSQDSGGSYEQYF.

The chain couples TRBV7-3 to TRBJ2-2; D is unclear. The CDR3 has 12 amino acids. Deletions cut 5 bases from V and 7 bases from J, with 8 bases between. The germline gives CDR1 SGHTA, CDR2 FQGTGA. The CDR3 sequence: CASSPPGGELFF. The CDR3 DNA sequence: TGTGCCAGCAGCCCCCCAGGCGGGGAGCTGTTTTTT.

V gene TRBV7-9 combines with J gene TRBJ2-7, with TRBD2 as a possible D gene (5 bases). Germline CDR1 is SEHNR and CDR2 is FQNEAQ (reference sequence). The CDR3 covers 16 residues. Between the trimmed V and J ends, which lost 1 base and 4 bases, there was a span of 17 bases. The CDR3 here is CASSLETEASPYEQYF. In DNA, the CDR3 is TGTGCCAGCAGCTTAGAGACGGAGGCAAGCCCTTACGAGCAGTACTTC.

The rearrangement joins TRBV6-5 to TRBJ2-5, with 11 bases aligning to TRBD2. V gave up 2 bases and J gave up 6 bases; unmatched junction bases: 8. The CDR3 has 16 amino acids. Germline CDR1 and CDR2: MNHEY and SVGAGI. The CDR3, as DNA: TGTGCCAGCAGTTACGGGACTAGCGGCCCTCGGCAGACCCAGTACTTC. The encoded protein is CASSYGTSGPRQTQYF.

Notes on this clone: Other DNA sequences in the same sample also yield this CDR3. V gene TRBV6-5 combines with J gene TRBJ1-5; D unclear. Trimming removed 6 bases from V and 6 bases from J, with 12 bases in between. The germline V gene has CDR1 MNHEY and CDR2 SVGAGI. CDR3 length: 13 residues. CDR3 in amino acids: CASSALGGQPQHF. CDR3 DNA: TGTGCCAGCAGCGCCCTGGGCGGTCAGCCCCAGCATTTT.

This clone was detected only once. V is TRBV5-6 and J is TRBJ2-7; a weak D match, TRBD2 (6 bases). This CDR3 spans 16 amino acids. V was trimmed by 4 bases and J by 3 bases, leaving 20 bases between them. The germline CDR1 and CDR2 sequences are SGHDT and YYEEEE. The CDR3 nucleotides read TGTGCCAGCAGCCACCCGAACTTGGGGGGACTCTACGAGCAGTACTTC. The encoded protein is CASSHPNLGGLYEQYF. Variable domain in full (rest from reference TRBV5-6 and TRBJ2-7): DAGVTQSPTHLIKTRGQQVTLRCSPKSGHDTVSWYQQALGQGPQFIFQYYEEEERQRGNFPDRFSGHQFPNYSSELNVNALLLGDSALYLCASSHPNLGGLYEQYFGPGTRLTVT.

The genes are TRBV11-2 and TRBJ1-6; no firm D call. The ends were cut back, 0 bases at V and 0 bases at J, with 6 bases in the middle. Germline V gene lookup returns CDR1 SGHAT and CDR2 FQNNGV. The CDR3 runs to 16 residues. CDR3 loop: CASSLEGNSYNSPLHF. The CDR3 nucleotides read TGTGCCAGCAGCTTAGAAGGAAACTCCTATAATTCACCCCTCCACTTT.

In DNA form, the CDR3 reads TGCAGCGTTGAAGAATGGTCGGAGGGCAGTGTACCCTACGAGCAGTACTTC. This encodes CSVEEWSEGSVPYEQYF. The V gene is TRBV29-1, the J gene TRBJ2-7; D may be TRBD2 (6 bases). The V gene lost 0 bases and the J gene lost 2 bases, with 20 bases spanning the gap. CDR3 length equals 17 residues. CDR1 and CDR2 (germline): SQVTM, ANQGSEA.

The rearrangement links TRBV11-2 to TRBJ2-7; D perhaps matches TRBD2 (5 bases). CDR1 is SGHAT and CDR2 is FQNNGV in the germline V gene. With 4 bases removed from V and 7 bases from J, the gap between germline ends came to 14 bases. The CDR3 has 13 amino acids. This chain's CDR3 is CASSSGLTGEQYF. CDR3 in DNA: TGTGCCAGCAGCTCGGGTCTCACGGGGGAGCAGTACTTC. The complete variable domain, with remaining parts taken from reference TRBV11-2 and TRBJ2-7, reads EAGVAQSPRYKIIEKRQSVAFWCNPISGHATLYWYQQILGQGPKLLIQFQNNGVVDDSQLPKDRFSAERLKGVDSTLKIQPAKLEDSAVYLCASSSGLTGEQYFGPGTRLTVT.

V usage is TRBV7-3 and J usage is TRBJ2-7; D is tentatively TRBD1 or TRBD2 (5 bases each). The V gene's germline CDR1 is SGHTA and CDR2 FQGTGA. V was pared by 5 bases and J by 6 bases, with 11 bases between. The CDR3 covers 12 residues. The CDR3 protein is CASSPGTSEQYF. DNA of the CDR3: TGTGCCAGCAGCCCAGGGACCTCCGAGCAGTACTTC.

V usage is TRBV6-5 and J usage is TRBJ2-1; either TRBD1 or TRBD2 may fit D (5 bases each). Germline V CDR1 and CDR2: MNHEY, SVGAGI. With 2 bases removed from V and 7 bases from J, the gap between germline ends came to 15 bases. CDR3 length equals 15 residues. The CDR3 reads CASSYGGSALNEQFF. The CDR3, as DNA: TGTGCCAGCAGTTACGGGGGTTCTGCCTTGAATGAGCAGTTCTTC.

The chain combines TRBV7-2 with TRBJ2-1; 9 bases align to TRBD2. The CDR3 contains 16 residues. CDR1 and CDR2 from the germline V gene are SGHTA and FQGNSA. V lost 5 bases, J lost 4 bases, and 9 bases stayed unmatched. This CDR3 is CASSGDPLAGYNEQFF. CDR3 bases: TGTGCCAGCAGCGGAGACCCCCTAGCGGGGTACAATGAGCAGTTCTTC. The full variable domain, with the rest looked up from reference TRBV7-2 and TRBJ2-1, is GAGVSQSPSNKVTEKGKDVELRCDPISGHTALYWYRQSLGQGLEFLIYFQGNSAPDKSGLPSDRFSAERTGGSVSTLTIQRTQQEDSAVYLCASSGDPLAGYNEQFFGPGTRLTVL.

This rearrangement joins TRBV10-2 to TRBJ2-1, with 11 bases that match TRBD2. The CDR3 sequence is 15 residues long. V was clipped by 7 bases and J by 4 bases; unmatched bases: 6. Germline CDR1 and CDR2: WSHSY and SAAADI. CDR3 DNA sequence: TGCGCCAGCATTTTTAGCGGGGGGGGTTACAATGAGCAGTTCTTC. Its protein is CASIFSGGGYNEQFF.

The genes are TRBV25-1 and TRBJ1-1; D is perhaps TRBD1 (5 bases). V lost 4 bases to trimming and J lost 1 base, with 10 bases between them. This CDR3 is built from 14 residues. Germline CDR1 and CDR2: MGHDK and SYGVNS. The CDR3 region is CASSVLGANTEAFF. The CDR3 coding sequence is TGTGCCAGCAGTGTCCTCGGGGCGAACACTGAAGCTTTCTTT.

The V gene is TRBV25-1, the J gene TRBJ2-5; no definite D call. Trimming took off 3 bases at V and 7 bases at J, with 12 bases between the two ends. The CDR3 contains 13 residues. Germline-derived CDR1 and CDR2 are MGHDK and SYGVNS. DNA for the CDR3: TGTGCCAGCAGTGATCCGGCTCCGGGGACCCAGTACTTC. Translation gives CASSDPAPGTQYF.

This clone appeared a single time. The chain links TRBV6-5 to TRBJ1-1; tentatively, D is TRBD1 (6 bases). The germline V gene encodes CDR1 MNHEY and CDR2 SVGAGI. V was cut by 2 bases and J by 3 bases, with 13 bases left in between. The CDR3 contains 15 residues. The DNA of the CDR3 is TGTGCCAGCAGTTACGGGACACGCAGCGACACTGAAGCTTTCTTT. This translates into CASSYGTRSDTEAFF.

DNA for the CDR3: TGCGCCAGCAGCTTGGATGGGGGGCTCAACGAGCAGTACTTC. Protein: CASSLDGGLNEQYF. This chain joins TRBV5-1 and TRBJ2-7; TRBD1 or TRBD2 may be the D gene (6 bases each). Trimming took off 0 bases at V and 5 bases at J, with 12 bases between the two ends. There are 14 residues in the CDR3. CDR1 is SGHRS, CDR2 YFSETQ, per germline.